The sequence of this T cell receptor (beta chain) was determined in a study of a mutant IDH1 vaccine in newly diagnosed glioma. Study details: The initiation of vaccination occurred 4-6 weeks after radiotherapy alone, or with temozolomide cycles. The sex distribution of treated patients was roughly 62% male and roughly 40% female, with a mean age of roughly 40 years. Previous care, which was radiotherapy, temozolomide, or both, most often involved both.

Time point denoted: week 11, during vaccination. One vaccine dose held 300 ug of mutant IDH1 20-mer peptide and came with topical imiquimod. Libraries were prepared by immunoSEQ multiplex PCR; TCRdb keeps only in-frame clonotypes and omits some of them. The sample has 110,000 or so clones; roughly nine tenths are singletons. Germline lookup yields CDR1 SEHNR and CDR2 FQNEAQ (reference sequence). This CDR3 spans 17 amino acids. J lost 1 base, V lost 7 bases, and 10 bases had no gene match. This clone was detected a few times. Its target is unknown. The sequencing used PBMCs, collected from a glioma patient whose treatment included an IDH1 peptide vaccine. The rearrangement links TRBV7-9 to TRBJ2-2; the match to TRBD1 covers 9 bases. The TCR comes from a woman between 50 and 59 years old with glioma. The CDR3 sequence is CASTLLWDRVNTGELFF. The CDR3 bases are TGTGCCAGCACCCTTCTATGGGACAGGGTGAACACCGGGGAGCTGTTTTTT.